These 32 T cell receptor beta chains share one sample of origin, sequenced in a study of tumor-infiltrating lymphocytes in primary liver carcinoma. Taking about 18-32 mg of unsorted bulk tissue, the authors co-extracted RNA and DNA. A primer matching the constant region was used to make TCR beta cDNA from approximately 520 ng of total RNA. Amplification in three nested multiplex PCR rounds with slightly modified ARM-PCR gave rise to TCR beta libraries. It was with TRBV1-TRBV30 forward primers and a C-beta reverse primer that the first two PCR rounds were run, at around 11 cycles each. TCRdb independently ran MiXCR on the multiplex PCR reads; one entry per CDR3 protein. Seen here are roughly 57,000 distinct CDR3 sequences, 65% to 80% observed once, and the top ten hold around 60%. Source material: liver tumor tissue from sampling region 2. Subset: tumor region T2, inferior pole. The origin of the receptors is a man in his forties with primary liver carcinoma and hepatitis B virus infection.

As concerns this clonotype: This may be a read error, as it is one base from a much larger clone. The chain combines TRBV5-5 with TRBJ1-5; D gene uncertain. Germline CDR1 SGHKS, CDR2 YYEKEE (reference sequence). Trimming left V 4 bases short and J 6 bases short, with 14 bases between. This CDR3 comprises 14 residues. The CDR3 nucleotides read TGTGCCAGCAGCAGCGGGGAGGCAGGTCAGCCCCAGCATTTT. Its translation is CASSSGEAGQPQHF.

About this clonotype: With a much larger clone just one base away, this may be a read error. The chain recombines TRBV7-9 with TRBJ1-1; D unresolved. The ends were cut back, 3 bases at V and 5 bases at J, with 10 bases in the middle. The germline gives CDR1 SEHNR, CDR2 FQNEAQ (reference sequence). This CDR3 region has 13 residues. CDR3 DNA sequence: TGTGCCAGCAGCTTTCGGGGTTGGACTGAAGCTTTCTTT. This translates into CASSFRGWTEAFF.

A note on this clonotype: At one boundary the junction diverges from the germline segment, which might be a read error. In DNA, the CDR3 is TGCAGCGTTGGATCCGGGTGGGGTATGAACACTGAAGCTTACTTT. Translated: CSVGSGWGMNTEAYF. The V and J genes are TRBV29-1 and TRBJ1-1; D call uncertain. The CDR3 has 15 amino acids. The V gene's germline CDR1 is SQVTM and CDR2 ANQGSEA.

As for this clonotype: A junction end diverges from the germline sequence, so it may reflect a read error. V and J are TRBV4-1 and TRBJ2-3; 10 positions match TRBD2. CDR1 MGHRA and CDR2 YSYEKL come from the germline V gene. The CDR3 runs to 18 residues. CDR3: CASSQTIALAGVADTRYF. CDR3 nucleotide sequence: TGCGCCAGCAGCCAGACTATTGCCCTAGCGGGAGTCGCCGATACGCGGTATTTT.

The V call is TRBV6-1, the J call TRBJ2-7; 7 nucleotides align to TRBD2. The trim removed 1 base at V and 4 bases at J, leaving 13 bases unmatched. There are 17 residues in the CDR3. CDR1 is MNHNS, CDR2 SASEGT, per germline. The CDR3 loop reads CASSEGAGGSNVYEQYF. Here the CDR3 DNA reads TGTGCCAGCAGTGAAGGGGCCGGCGGGAGTAACGTGTACGAGCAGTACTTC.

The V and J genes are TRBV12-3 or TRBV12-4 and TRBJ2-5, with TRBD2 identical over 7 bases. There are 13 residues in the CDR3. Trimming took 2 bases from V and 8 from J; bases not matched to a gene: 5. The DNA of the CDR3 is TGTGCCAGCAGTTTAATTGGGGGGGATACCCAGTACTTC. This translates into CASSLIGGDTQYF.

This clonotype was counted a few times. The junction departs from germline at one end; a sequencing error may be responsible. The chain uses TRBV11-2 and TRBJ2-1; the D is unclear. Per the germline V gene, CDR1 is SGHAT and CDR2 is FQNNGV. The CDR3 is made up of 14 amino acids. CDR3 DNA: TGTGCCAGCTGTTTATACCGGCTAGTTAGTGAGCAGCTCTTC. As protein: CASCLYRLVSEQLF.

This sequence joins TRBV13 and TRBJ2-6; D remains unclear. V was pared by 11 bases and J by 0 bases, with 20 bases between. CDR3 length: 17 amino acids. Germline assignment: CDR1 PRHDT and CDR2 FYEKMQ (reference sequence). CDR3 in amino acids: CARTIYLDGSGANVLTF. CDR3 in DNA: TGTGCCCGCACCATTTACCTTGACGGCTCTGGGGCCAACGTCCTGACTTTC.

Turning to this clonotype: At one end the junction does not follow the germline gene, possibly because of a read error. The chain is built from TRBV6-5 and TRBJ1-6; no reliable D call. This CDR3 has 16 amino acids. Germline values: CDR1 MNHEY, CDR2 SVGAGI. The CDR3 sequence: CTSSSYSGPYNSPLHF. The CDR3 bases are TGTACCAGCAGTTCCTACAGCGGTCCCTATAATTCACCCCTCCACTTT.

Turning to this clonotype: A much larger clone differs from this one at a single base, so this may be a read error. The chain has TRBV11-2 and TRBJ2-1; D gene unclear. CDR1 and CDR2 from the germline V gene are SGHAT and FQNNGV. V shed 4 bases and J shed 3 bases, with 10 bases lying between them. The CDR3 is 14 amino acids. In nucleotides, the CDR3 is TGTGCCAGCAGCTATAAGTGGAGCTACAATGAGCAGTTCTTC. Amino acids: CASSYKWSYNEQFF.

Note on this clonotype: This may arise from a read error, as a much more abundant clone is one base away. V gene TRBV14 combines with J gene TRBJ2-1; 9 positions agree with TRBD2. This CDR3 is 16 amino acids long. Germline loops: CDR1 SGHDN, CDR2 FVKESK. Written as DNA, the CDR3 is TGTGTCAGCAGTGCCCTAGCGGGATGGGTAAACAATGAGCAGTTCTTC. It specifies CVSSALAGWVNNEQFF. Variable domain in full (rest from reference TRBV14 and TRBJ2-1): EAGVTQFPSHSVIEKGQTVTLRCDPISGHDNLYWYRRVMGKEIKFLLHFVKESKQDESGMPNNRFLAERTGGTYSTLKVQPAELEDSGVYFCVSSALAGWVNNEQFFGPGTRLTVL.

Comment on this clonotype: Compared with germline, one end of the junction differs, possibly owing to a read error. The chain employs TRBV4-2 and TRBJ2-3; D is possibly TRBD2 (6 bases). This CDR3 is 18 amino acids long. Per germline, CDR1 LGHNA and CDR2 YNFKEQ. The chain's CDR3 is CASSQVALLSGATDTQYF. The CDR3 DNA sequence: TGCGCCAGCAGTCAAGTGGCGCTTCTATCGGGAGCGACAGATACGCAGTATTTT.

The rearrangement links TRBV18 to TRBJ1-1; no clear D. Germline assignment: CDR1 KGHSH and CDR2 LQKENI. This CDR3 is 11 amino acids long. Trimming removed 6 bases from V and 1 base from J, with 3 bases in between. The CDR3 DNA follows: TGTGCCAGCTCCTGGAACACTGAAGCTTTCTTT. It is translated as CASSWNTEAFF.

Concerning this clonotype: A read error may explain this, as a much larger clone is one base away. The genes are TRBV4-1 and TRBJ1-5, with D unclear. The CDR3 is made up of 15 amino acids. Germline V lookup: CDR1 MGHRA, CDR2 YSYEKL. CDR3 nucleotides: TGCGCTAGCAGTCCCATAGATGGGAGCAATCAGCCCCGGCATTTT. It encodes CASSPIDGSNQPRHF.

Remarks on this clonotype: One end of the junction is discordant with germline, which a read error may explain. The J gene is TRBJ2-3, the V gene TRBV11-1, with TRBD2 matching 7 bases. Germline values: CDR1 SGHAT, CDR2 FQDESV (reference sequence). The CDR3 is 14 amino acids. The DNA of the CDR3 is TGTGCCAGCAGCTTAAGGCAACGTGCGGGAGAGTCTCACTTT. Translating gives CASSLRQRAGESHF. The full variable domain, its missing parts supplied by reference TRBV11-1 and TRBJ2-3, is EAEVAQSPRYKITEKSQAVAFWCDPISGHATLYWYRQILGQGPELLVQFQDESVVDDSQLPKDRFSAERLKGVDSTLKIQPAELGDSAMYLCASSLRQRAGESHFGPGTRLTVL.

Comments on this clonotype: A much larger clonotype is one base distant, so this may be a read error. The V gene is TRBV19, the J gene TRBJ2-1; a weak D match, TRBD2 (6 bases). This CDR3 contains 17 residues. In germline, CDR1 is LNHDA, CDR2 SQIVND (reference sequence). Between the trimmed V and J ends, which lost 4 bases and 4 bases, there was a span of 20 bases. The CDR3 nucleotides are TGTGCCAGTAGTACGGTCTTTGGAACGGGAGTGTACAATGAGCAGTTCTTC. It specifies CASSTVFGTGVYNEQFF.

In regard to this clonotype: The CDR3 carries no conserved terminal phenylalanine or tryptophan, so it likely arises from a read error. It is unclear where the CDR3 begins or ends on the DNA, so no DNA is shown, and the CDR3 is as TCRdb lists it. The chain combines TRBV11-1 with TRBJ2-1; the DNA was not used to check the table's D call, TRBD2. The CDR3 numbers 16 amino acids, ends counted. Germline loops: CDR1 SGHAT, CDR2 FQDESV (reference sequence). CDR3 region: CASRKKMRIGGDEQIL.

Regarding this clonotype: As the CDR3 is not closed by the conserved phenylalanine or tryptophan, this likely results from a read error. The V and J genes are TRBV6-5 and TRBJ2-3; the match to TRBD2 covers 7 bases. Germline CDR1 reads MNHEY; CDR2 reads SVGAGI. Unmatched junction bases numbered 21, after V lost 11 bases and J lost 4 bases. The length of the CDR3 is 17 residues. The CDR3 spells CAGHEQDGRKEADTQYS. Written as DNA, the CDR3 is TGTGCCGGCCACGAACAGGACGGGAGGAAGGAGGCAGATACGCAGTATTCT.

In regard to this clonotype: This CDR3 is missing its conserved last phenylalanine or tryptophan, likely due to a read error. CDR3 loop: CASCGVDEETQYL. DNA for the CDR3: TGCGCCAGCTGTGGGGTGGACGAGGAAACGCAGTATTTA. This chain links TRBV7-8 with TRBJ2-3; D uncertain. Per germline, CDR1 SGHVS and CDR2 FQNEAQ. The CDR3 consists of 13 residues.

Regarding this clonotype: A much larger clonotype is one base distant, so this may be a read error. The rearrangement uses TRBV10-3 and TRBJ2-7; TRBD2 matches at 7 bases. CDR3 length: 13 residues. Germline V gene lookup returns CDR1 ENHRY and CDR2 SYGVKD. CDR3 nucleotides: TGTACCATCAAAGCGGGGACTCCCTACGAGCAGTACTTC. Its translation: CTIKAGTPYEQYF.

The gene calls are TRBV6-6 and TRBJ2-1; D not resolved. The CDR3 runs to 15 residues. V was clipped by 0 bases and J by 3 bases, with 9 bases between them. Germline V gene lookup returns CDR1 MNHNY and CDR2 SVGAGI (reference sequence). CDR3 nucleotides: TGTGCCAGCAGTTACTCGAATCCGGTCTACAATGAGCAGTTCTTC. Translating gives CASSYSNPVYNEQFF.

In this sample, this clonotype turned up a few times. The chain carries TRBV7-8 and TRBJ1-1; D possibly corresponds to TRBD1 (5 bases). Germline CDR1 SGHVS, CDR2 FQNEAQ. The V gene lost 5 bases and the J gene lost 5 bases, with 15 bases spanning the gap. CDR3 length equals 14 residues. DNA of the CDR3: TGTGCCAGCAGCCTCCAAGGGACGGAGACTGAAGCTTTCTTT. Protein: CASSLQGTETEAFF.

About this clonotype itself: It is likely a read error, because the conserved phenylalanine at the end of the CDR3 is missing. CDR3 sequence reads: CASSLAPPGTRGSGTDTQYI. For the CDR3, the DNA is TGTGCCAGCAGCTTGGCTCCACCCGGGACTAGAGGGAGTGGTACAGATACGCAGTATATT. The chain links TRBV5-5 to TRBJ2-3, with TRBD2 matching 8 bases. Germline loops: CDR1 SGHKS, CDR2 YYEKEE (reference sequence). The junction had 18 bases not matched to a gene; V was cut back by 0 bases and J by 3 bases. This CDR3 has 20 residues.

V usage is TRBV7-9 and J usage is TRBJ2-3; tentative D call: TRBD2 (5 bases). Per germline, CDR1 SEHNR and CDR2 FQNEAQ (reference sequence). This CDR3 spans 13 amino acids. Trimming shortened V by 5 bases and J by 6 bases, and 12 bases separated the two germline ends. The CDR3, as DNA: TGTGCCAGCAGCCCCATGGCGGGTGATACGCAGTATTTT. Protein sequence: CASSPMAGDTQYF.

The table lists this clonotype with a few counts. The V gene is TRBV5-5, the J gene TRBJ2-3; 10 bases agree with TRBD2. Germline V lookup: CDR1 SGHKS, CDR2 YYEKEE (reference sequence). With V trimmed by 6 bases and J by 3 bases, 10 bases remained unmatched. The CDR3 has 16 residues. CDR3 DNA sequence: TGTGCCAGCAAGACCCTAAGCGGGAGGGGAACAGATACGCAGTATTTT. It codes for CASKTLSGRGTDTQYF.

Details on this clonotype: The junction departs from the called germline gene at one end, perhaps through a read error. The chain links TRBV7-8 to TRBJ2-1; 10 bases match TRBD2. The CDR3 sequence is 16 residues long. CDR1 is SGHVS, CDR2 FQNEAQ, per germline. As DNA, the CDR3 is TGTGCAAGCAGCCAACGACTAGCGGGCGATAACGATGAGCAGTTCTTC. Translation gives CASSQRLAGDNDEQFF.

The gene calls are TRBV11-2 and TRBJ2-3; 8 nucleotides align to TRBD1. J was trimmed by 3 bases and V by 0 bases; bases with no gene match: 8. Germline CDR1 is SGHAT and CDR2 is FQNNGV. This CDR3 contains 17 residues. The CDR3 here is CASSLESRGRWTDTQYF. DNA for the CDR3: TGTGCCAGCAGCTTAGAGTCCAGGGGGCGCTGGACAGATACGCAGTATTTT.

The gene calls are TRBV11-2 and TRBJ2-7; D is unresolved. Looked up from germline, CDR1 is SGHAT and CDR2 is FQNNGV. This CDR3 has 14 amino acids. Trimming took off 1 base at V and 5 bases at J, with 12 bases between the two ends. The chain's CDR3 is CASSLGHGPHEQYF. In DNA form, the CDR3 reads TGTGCCAGCAGCTTAGGCCACGGCCCCCACGAGCAGTACTTC.

Points on this clonotype: Because it lacks the conserved phenylalanine or tryptophan at the end, this CDR3 is likely a read error. The rearrangement uses TRBV6-5 and TRBJ2-7; D gene unclear. The CDR3 consists of 13 residues. CDR1 is MNHEY and CDR2 is SVGAGI in the germline V gene. Trimming removed 2 bases at V and 0 bases at J, with 5 bases between. CDR3 DNA sequence: TGTGCCAGCAGTTACGTCGCCTCCTACGAGCAGTACCTC. This encodes CASSYVASYEQYL.

As concerns this clonotype: It is likely a read error, because the conserved phenylalanine at the end of the CDR3 is missing. The J gene is TRBJ2-2, the V gene TRBV29-1; 9 bases map to TRBD1. The germline gives CDR1 SQVTM, CDR2 ANQGSEA. The CDR3 sequence is 13 residues long. CDR3 nucleotides: TGCAGCGTCGAAGGACAGGGGTCCGGGGAGCTGTTTCTT. This encodes CSVEGQGSGELFL.

As for this clonotype: A single base separates this from a much larger clone, so it may be a read error. The chain recombines TRBV4-1 with TRBJ2-2, with 7 nucleotides matching TRBD2. The CDR3 sequence is 15 residues long. V gave up 4 bases and J gave up 6 bases; unmatched junction bases: 8. The germline V gene has CDR1 MGHRA and CDR2 YSYEKL. CDR3 sequence (DNA): TGCGCCAGCAGCCTCCAGAGGGAGGGCTCCGGGGAGCTGTTTTTT. Its protein is CASSLQREGSGELFF.

This clonotype was counted once. This chain connects TRBV10-3 to TRBJ2-7; weak D call: TRBD2 (6 bases). The CDR3 spans 19 residues. V shed 11 bases and J shed 0 bases, with 32 bases lying between them. CDR1 ENHRY and CDR2 SYGVKD come from the germline V gene. The CDR3 protein is CAFTKRSELAGRFSYEQYF. The DNA of the CDR3 is TGTGCCTTCACCAAACGATCGGAACTTGCGGGAAGGTTCTCCTACGAGCAGTACTTC.